The T cell receptor (beta chain) described here comes from a study of vaccination and CD4 T cells after COVID-19. Treatment specified: approximately 10-day PBMC culture with coronavirus spike peptide pools or control peptides (ViraFEST assay). T cells were expanded with peptide pools, and expanded clonotypes were identified by TCR sequencing. Around 2 million PBMCs per well were cultured with 7.5 to 10 IU/ml IL-2 and 10 ug/ml peptide pools. The authors swapped half the medium for fresh IL-2 medium on days 3 and 7. Germline trimming cut 6 bases from V and 0 bases from J; bases unmatched to any gene: 6. Germline V gene lookup returns CDR1 DFQATT and CDR2 SNEGSKA (reference sequence). There are 14 residues in the CDR3. The Oncomine TCR Beta short-read assay sequenced DNA from cultured CD4+ T cells. Using the QIAamp micro DNA kit, genomic DNA was extracted from the CD4+ T cells that had been cultured. In TCRdb, the PCR reads were re-called with MiXCR into one record per CDR3 protein. The sample comprises about 20,000 distinct CDR3 sequences, approximately 59% of which are singletons, and about 9.8% rests with the top ten.

As to this clonotype: Its specificity is unknown.

This chain connects TRBV20-1 to TRBJ2-3, with 7 bases lining up with TRBD1. This material consisted of CD4+ T cells from blood, cultured in vitro, taken after SARS-CoV-2 vaccination. This sequence originates from a human donor who had recovered from COVID-19. The CDR3, as DNA: TGCAGTGCCCGGGACAGACCTAGCACAGATACGCAGTATTTT. Amino acid sequence: CSARDRPSTDTQYF.